The rows below give T cell receptor beta chains drawn from one sample of a study of Tregs in tolerant kidney transplant recipients. TCRdb's copy holds only in-frame clones and misses some; the assay was immunoSEQ multiplex PCR. The repertoire consists of about 240,000 clones, with roughly 84% occurring once and the leading ten covering 0.64%. The source material was CD4+ T cells from blood. These receptors all come from a human donor in good health. The CDR3 runs from the conserved cysteine through the conserved F or W. The order of the fields is D gene, clone size, V gene, J gene, CDR3 DNA, CDR3 protein. D genes are given only for firm matches. Rows may omit the clone size; those that give it use once, few, many or a size class.

TRBD2	NA	TRBV5-1	TRBJ2-1	TGCGCCAGCAGCCTTGGGCTAGCGGGGACCTACAATGAGCAGTTCTTC	CASSLGLAGTYNEQFF
TRBD1	NA	TRBV5-1	TRBJ2-1	TGCGCCAGCAGCTTGGGTGGGGACAGGGTGAACAATGAGCAGTTCTTC	CASSLGGDRVNNEQFF
NA	NA	TRBV6-1	TRBJ2-1	TGTGCCAGCAGTGAAGCGGGGTTCTACAATGAGCAGTTCTTC	CASSEAGFYNEQFF
TRBD2	NA	TRBV2	TRBJ2-3	TGTGCCAGCAGTTTTCAAACCCGGACTAGCGGGAGTGCAGATACGCAGTATTTT	CASSFQTRTSGSADTQYF
NA	NA	TRBV6-1	TRBJ2-2	TGTGCCAGCAGCAGACTCGCTTCCCCGGTCGGGGAGCTGTTTTTT	CASSRLASPVGELFF
NA	once	TRBV5-1	TRBJ2-7	TGCGCCAGCAGCTTGGTTGGCGGCTCCTACGAGCAGTACTTC	CASSLVGGSYEQYF
NA	few	TRBV4-1	TRBJ1-6	TGCGCCAGCAGCCAAGTCAGGGGTGGTAATTCACCCCTCCACTTT	CASSQVRGGNSPLHF
TRBD2	NA	TRBV18	TRBJ2-5	TGTGCCAGCTCACCGCCAGTTGGAGCGGGGGGCGGAGAGACCCAGTACTTC	CASSPPVGAGGGETQYF
NA	NA	TRBV6-1	TRBJ1-2	TGTGCCAGCAGTGAGACAGAGGTCTATGGCTACACCTTC	CASSETEVYGYTF
TRBD2	NA	TRBV11-2	TRBJ2-7	TGTGCCAGCAGCGAAGGACGGGGACGGGGGACTACCTACGAGCAGTACTTC	CASSEGRGRGTTYEQYF
NA	few	TRBV5-1	TRBJ1-1	TGCGCCAGCAGGTTACAGGGAGCCAATACCGGCGCTTTCTTT	CASRLQGANTGAFF
TRBD1	few	TRBV6-5	TRBJ1-1	TGTGCCAGCAGCCAAGACAGGGGGCAGATTGAAGCTTTCTTT	CASSQDRGQIEAFF
NA	NA	TRBV5-4	TRBJ1-1	TGTGCCAGCAGCCCCTTGAACACTGAAGCTTTCTTT	CASSPLNTEAFF
TRBD2	NA	TRBV5-6	TRBJ2-3	TGTGCCAGCAGCTCCCGACTAGCGGGGATCACAGATACGCAGTATTTT	CASSSRLAGITDTQYF
TRBD1	once	TRBV19	TRBJ1-2	TGTGCCAGTAGTATAGGGACAGGCAACTATGGCTACACCTTC	CASSIGTGNYGYTF
TRBD1	NA	TRBV15	TRBJ2-7	TGTGCCACCAGCAAAGGGACAGATTCCTACGAGCAGTACTTC	CATSKGTDSYEQYF
TRBD2	NA	TRBV19	TRBJ2-5	TGTGCCAGTACTAGCGGGGCTCAAGAGACCCAGTACTTC	CASTSGAQETQYF
NA	few	TRBV7-8	TRBJ1-2	TGTGCCACCTCTATAAGGGTTTTCTATGGCTACACCTTC	CATSIRVFYGYTF
NA	NA	TRBV19	TRBJ1-1	TGTGCCAGTAGTATAGAAAGGGATAGGGTAGCCACTGAAGCTTTCTTT	CASSIERDRVATEAFF
NA	NA	TRBV9	TRBJ2-7	TGTGCCAGCAGCGCGCAGGGATCCTCCTACGAGCAGTACTTC	CASSAQGSSYEQYF
NA	NA	TRBV4-2	TRBJ1-2	TGTGCCAGCAGCCAAGACGACAGGTTCTATGGCTACACCTTC	CASSQDDRFYGYTF
NA	NA	TRBV7-6	TRBJ1-6	TGTGCCAGCAGCTTAACAGGGCCGAAGAATTCACCCCTCCACTTT	CASSLTGPKNSPLHF
TRBD2	NA	TRBV5-1	TRBJ2-1	TGCGCCAGCAGCTTATCCGCCCGGGGGGACAATGAGCAGTTCTTC	CASSLSARGDNEQFF
NA	once	TRBV4-2	TRBJ2-7	TGTGCCAGCAGCCAAAGAATGCCCTATTTAGCGGAGGCCCCCTACGAGCAGTACTTC	CASSQRMPYLAEAPYEQYF
TRBD2	NA	TRBV7-2	TRBJ2-5	TGTGCCAGCAGCCAGAGGGCTAGCGGGGAAGAGACCCAGTACTTC	CASSQRASGEETQYF
NA	NA	TRBV4-1	TRBJ2-5	TGCGCCAGCAGCTTTAGGGGAGAGACCCAGTACTTC	CASSFRGETQYF
TRBD1	NA	TRBV29-1	TRBJ1-4	TGCAGCGCGGTGGACAGGGAAGAAAAACTGTTTTTT	CSAVDREEKLFF
NA	once	TRBV11-3	TRBJ1-1	TGTGCCAGCAGTCGTACAGGGAGGGGAGACACTGAAGCTTTCTTT	CASSRTGRGDTEAFF
NA	once	TRBV18	TRBJ1-5	TGTGCCAGCTCACCGGGGCAGGGTCGGAATCAGCCCCAGCATTTT	CASSPGQGRNQPQHF
TRBD2	NA	TRBV7-8	TRBJ2-1	TGTGCCAGCAGCTTGGGCTGGGGGGGGTACAATGAGCAGTTCTTC	CASSLGWGGYNEQFF
NA	NA	TRBV29-1	TRBJ1-2	TGCAGCGTTGTGGGGGTTGGCTATGGCTACACCTTC	CSVVGVGYGYTF
NA	NA	TRBV4-2	TRBJ1-5	TGTGCCAGCAGCCAACCCGGGGGGGATCAGCCCCAGCATTTT	CASSQPGGDQPQHF
NA	NA	TRBV6-5	TRBJ1-1	TGTGCCAGCTTCTCCCAATCCGGACAGAAGGCTTTCTTT	CASFSQSGQKAFF
NA	NA	TRBV5-4	TRBJ2-7	TGTGCCAGCAGCCCGGCGGGGGCGATAGGCTCCTACGAGCAGTACTTC	CASSPAGAIGSYEQYF
NA	NA	TRBV19	TRBJ2-7	TGTGCCAGTAGTAGGAGGGGGGACGGGGGCTACGAGCAGTACTTC	CASSRRGDGGYEQYF
TRBD1	NA	TRBV2	TRBJ2-7	TGTGCCAGCAGGATATGGGACAGGTCAGCCTACGAGCAGTACTTC	CASRIWDRSAYEQYF
NA	NA	TRBV4-1	TRBJ1-1	TGCGCCAGCAGCCAAGGCGGCAGTGCGGTCTCTGAAGCTTTCTTT	CASSQGGSAVSEAFF
TRBD2	NA	TRBV7-8	TRBJ2-1	TGTGCCAGCAGCTTACTCACCCCGGGACTAGCGGGGGGGCAGCAGTTCTTC	CASSLLTPGLAGGQQFF
NA	NA	TRBV28	TRBJ1-4	TGTGCCAGCGGGACGGAAGCAACTAATGAAAAACTGTTTTTT	CASGTEATNEKLFF
NA	NA	TRBV5-4	TRBJ2-7	TGTGCCAGCAGCTTGAGTATTACAGGGTCCATGAGCGAGCAGTACTTC	CASSLSITGSMSEQYF
NA	NA	TRBV2	TRBJ2-2	TGTGCCAGCAGTGGTCAGTCGTGGACCGGGGAGCTGTTTTTT	CASSGQSWTGELFF
NA	few	TRBV7-8	TRBJ2-5	TGTGCCAGCAGCTTAGCGGAGGTTGGGCTCGGGGAGACCCAGTACTTC	CASSLAEVGLGETQYF
NA	NA	TRBV5-8	TRBJ1-1	TGTGCCAGCAGCCAAGATTCTAGAGTTTCTGAAGCTTTCTTT	CASSQDSRVSEAFF
NA	NA	TRBV15	TRBJ2-6	TGTGCCACCAGCAGAGATCGGGTGCTTGAGGGCGTCCTGACTTTC	CATSRDRVLEGVLTF
TRBD2	NA	TRBV10-1	TRBJ2-1	TGCGCCAGCAGCCCCCGCCTATCTAGCGGGAGCGGTAATGAGCAGTTCTTC	CASSPRLSSGSGNEQFF
NA	NA	TRBV9	TRBJ1-4	TGTGCCAGCAGCGCAGGGATTCTTAATGAAAAACTGTTTTTT	CASSAGILNEKLFF
TRBD1	NA	TRBV27	TRBJ1-1	TGTGCCAGCATTTTCTCCTTGGGACAGGGGGGGACCTGGTACACTGAAGCTTTCTTT	CASIFSLGQGGTWYTEAFF
NA	NA	TRBV4-2	TRBJ1-1	TGTGCCAGCAGCCAGCCATGGGAGTACACTGAAGCTTTCTTT	CASSQPWEYTEAFF
TRBD2	NA	TRBV10-3	TRBJ2-1	TGTGCCATCAGTGACTCGACGACTAGCGGGGGATACAATGAGCAGTTCTTC	CAISDSTTSGGYNEQFF
NA	NA	TRBV18	TRBJ1-2	TGTGCCAGCTCACCAGCGGGAGGGGGCTACACCTTC	CASSPAGGGYTF
NA	NA	TRBV27	TRBJ2-7	TGTGCCAGCAGTTTAATAGGGGGGCCCACCTACGAGCAGTACTTC	CASSLIGGPTYEQYF
TRBD2	NA	TRBV18	TRBJ2-3	TGTGCCAGCTCACCACGGGGAGCGGGAGTGACAGATACGCAGTATTTT	CASSPRGAGVTDTQYF
NA	NA	TRBV2	TRBJ2-7	TGTGCCAGCAGTGACAGGGGTAGCTACGAGCAGTACTTC	CASSDRGSYEQYF
TRBD2	NA	TRBV5-1	TRBJ2-1	TGCGCCAGCAGACAAGGGACTAGCGGGAGGGCCCATGAGCAGTTCTTC	CASRQGTSGRAHEQFF
NA	NA	TRBV5-1	TRBJ2-6	TGCGCCAGCAGCTTAATGCTTGGGGCCTCTGGGGCCAACGTCCTGACTTTC	CASSLMLGASGANVLTF